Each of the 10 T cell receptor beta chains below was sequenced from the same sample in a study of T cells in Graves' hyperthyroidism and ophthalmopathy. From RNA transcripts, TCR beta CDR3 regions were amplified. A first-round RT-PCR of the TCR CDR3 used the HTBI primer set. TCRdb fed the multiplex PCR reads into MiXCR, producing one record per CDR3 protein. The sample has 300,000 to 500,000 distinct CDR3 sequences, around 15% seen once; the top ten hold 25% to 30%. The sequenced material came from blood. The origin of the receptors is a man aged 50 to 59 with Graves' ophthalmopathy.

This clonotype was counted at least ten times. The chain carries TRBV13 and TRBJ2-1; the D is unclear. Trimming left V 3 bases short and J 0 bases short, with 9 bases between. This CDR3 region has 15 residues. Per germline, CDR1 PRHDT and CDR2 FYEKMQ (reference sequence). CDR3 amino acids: CASSFDRASYNEQFF. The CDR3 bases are TGTGCCAGCAGCTTTGATAGGGCCTCCTACAATGAGCAGTTCTTC.

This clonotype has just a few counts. This CDR3 reads CATVGTGRTGELFF. CDR3 DNA sequence: TGTGCCACCGTAGGGACAGGGAGGACCGGGGAGCTGTTTTTT. The V and J genes are TRBV10-3 and TRBJ2-2, with 9 bases that match TRBD1. Germline-derived CDR1 and CDR2 are ENHRY and SYGVKD. The CDR3 has 14 residues. V was clipped by 10 bases and J by 5 bases; unmatched bases: 8.

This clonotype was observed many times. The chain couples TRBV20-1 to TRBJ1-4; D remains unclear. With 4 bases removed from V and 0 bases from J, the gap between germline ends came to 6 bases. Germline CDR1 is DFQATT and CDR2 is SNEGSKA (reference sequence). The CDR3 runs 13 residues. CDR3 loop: CSANSPTNEKLFF. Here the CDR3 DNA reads TGCAGTGCTAACAGCCCAACTAATGAAAAACTGTTTTTT.

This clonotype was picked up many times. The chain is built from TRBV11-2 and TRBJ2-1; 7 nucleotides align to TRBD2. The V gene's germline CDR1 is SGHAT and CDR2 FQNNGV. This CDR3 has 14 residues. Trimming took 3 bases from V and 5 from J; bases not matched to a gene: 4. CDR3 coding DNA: TGTGCCAGCAGCTTGGCTAGCGGAAACAATGAGCAGTTCTTC. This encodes CASSLASGNNEQFF.

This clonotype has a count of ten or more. CDR3 nucleotides: TGTGCCAGCAGCTTTAGTCCCCTAAGGGTCCAAGAGACCCAGTACTTC. Amino acids: CASSFSPLRVQETQYF. The V call is TRBV7-9, the J call TRBJ2-5; no clear D. Trimming stripped 3 bases from V and 1 base from J, with 15 bases between. The CDR3 loop spans 16 amino acids. Germline V gene data show CDR1 as SEHNR and CDR2 as FQNEAQ (reference sequence).

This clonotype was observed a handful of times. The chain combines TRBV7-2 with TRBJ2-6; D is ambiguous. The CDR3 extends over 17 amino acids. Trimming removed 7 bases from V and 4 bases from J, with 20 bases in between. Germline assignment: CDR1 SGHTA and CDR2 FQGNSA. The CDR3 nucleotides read TGTGCCAGCAACATAAGGGCCGGCCGTGTAGGGGCCAACGTCCTGACTTTC. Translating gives CASNIRAGRVGANVLTF.

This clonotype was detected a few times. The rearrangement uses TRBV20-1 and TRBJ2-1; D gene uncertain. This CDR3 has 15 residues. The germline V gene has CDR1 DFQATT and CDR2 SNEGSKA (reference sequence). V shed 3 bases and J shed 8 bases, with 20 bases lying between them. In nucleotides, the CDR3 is TGCAGTGCTAGCACTCGGACCCACCTATCCCATGAGCAGTTCTTC. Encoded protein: CSASTRTHLSHEQFF.

The CDR3 protein is CASSRGTSGISTDTQYF. The CDR3 DNA is TGTGCCAGCAGTAGGGGGACTAGCGGCATCAGCACAGATACGCAGTATTTT. The chain couples TRBV7-2 to TRBJ2-3; 11 nucleotides match TRBD2. The V gene end was trimmed by 6 bases and the J gene end by 0 bases; junction bases not matched to a gene: 8. The CDR3 length is 17 residues. Germline-derived CDR1 and CDR2 are SGHTA and FQGNSA.

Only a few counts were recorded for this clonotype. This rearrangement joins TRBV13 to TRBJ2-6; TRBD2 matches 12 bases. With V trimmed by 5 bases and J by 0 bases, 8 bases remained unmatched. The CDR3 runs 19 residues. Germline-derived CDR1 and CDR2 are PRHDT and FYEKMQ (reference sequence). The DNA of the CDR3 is TGTGCCAGCAGCGGGGGGACTAGCGGGTTCCTCTCTGGGGCCAACGTCCTGACTTTC. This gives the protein CASSGGTSGFLSGANVLTF.

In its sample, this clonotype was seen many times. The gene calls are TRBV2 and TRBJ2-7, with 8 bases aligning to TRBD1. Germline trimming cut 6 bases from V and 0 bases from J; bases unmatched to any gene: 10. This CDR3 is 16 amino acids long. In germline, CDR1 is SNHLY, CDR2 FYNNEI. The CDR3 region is CASRRAGTGHSYEQYF. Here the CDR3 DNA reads TGTGCCAGCAGGAGGGCCGGGACAGGACACTCCTACGAGCAGTACTTC.